The clone carrying this T cell receptor (beta chain) was counted a single time. The antigen is unknown. CD45RO-negative, CCR7-selected cells formed the naive CD8 fraction, which excluded terminally differentiated effector memory CD45RA+ cells. This specimen belongs to a study of shared clonotypes between healthy human individuals. General study results and limits: Generation of non-shared clonotypes was less probable than generation of clonotypes shared by all four donors. Measured sharing among donors was expected to vary with sequencing depth.

Once extracted for a subset, genomic DNA was divided evenly among several immunoSEQ plates. Sequenced by immunoSEQ multiplex PCR; TCRdb stores in-frame clones only, minus some. The sample includes some 2.1 million clones, approximately 92% seen only once; the top ten take 1.5% to 2%. CDR3 size: 13 residues. V shed 4 bases and J shed 6 bases, with 10 bases lying between them. Looked up from germline, CDR1 is LGHNA and CDR2 is YNFKEQ. The sequence was collected from a man younger than 35 in good health. Some clones in this sample may be carry-over from other donors' samples. V usage is TRBV4-2 and J usage is TRBJ2-1, with D tentatively TRBD1 (5 bases). Sequenced material: naive CD8+ T cells from PBMCs. The CDR3 nucleotides are TGTGCCAGCAGCCTAGGGGTGGTCAATGAGCAGTTCTTC. Residues: CASSLGVVNEQFF.